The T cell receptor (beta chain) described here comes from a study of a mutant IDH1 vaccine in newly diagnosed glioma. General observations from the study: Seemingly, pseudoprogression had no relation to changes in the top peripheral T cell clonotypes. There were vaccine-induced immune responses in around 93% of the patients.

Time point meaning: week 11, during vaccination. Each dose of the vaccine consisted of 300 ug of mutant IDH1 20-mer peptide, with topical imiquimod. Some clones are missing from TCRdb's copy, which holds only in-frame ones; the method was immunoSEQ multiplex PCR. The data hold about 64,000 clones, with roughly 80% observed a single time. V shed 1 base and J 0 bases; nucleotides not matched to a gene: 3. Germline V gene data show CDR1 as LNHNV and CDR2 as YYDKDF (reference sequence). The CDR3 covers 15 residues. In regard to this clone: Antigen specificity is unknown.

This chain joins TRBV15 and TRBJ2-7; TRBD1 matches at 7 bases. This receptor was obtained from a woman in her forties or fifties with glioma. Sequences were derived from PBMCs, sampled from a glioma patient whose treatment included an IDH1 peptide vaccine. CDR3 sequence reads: CATSRAQGSSYEQYF. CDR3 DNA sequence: TGTGCCACCAGCAGAGCACAGGGGTCCTCCTACGAGCAGTACTTC.